The 11 T cell receptor beta chains in this list originate from one sample, sequenced in a study of beta chain features in type 1 diabetes. Every bit of the isolated RNA underwent reverse transcription, so sequencing read expressed TCRB transcripts. Measured with immunoSEQ multiplex PCR; TCRdb has only the in-frame clones, and not every one. The sample contains hundreds of thousands of clones, around 15% of which appear only once. The sequenced sample was naive CD4+ T cells from blood. Source of these receptors: a man aged 18 to 29 in good health.

This sequence joins TRBV19 and TRBJ1-2; TRBD1 matches at 8 bases. V dropped 3 bases and J dropped 4; count of bases not matched to a gene: 4. The CDR3 runs 14 residues. Germline CDR1 reads LNHDA; CDR2 reads SQIVND (reference sequence). The CDR3 reads CASSMDRVGYGYTF. CDR3 in DNA: TGTGCCAGTAGTATGGACAGGGTCGGCTATGGCTACACCTTC.

The chain combines TRBV19 with TRBJ1-5; no clear D. Germline CDR1 reads LNHDA; CDR2 reads SQIVND (reference sequence). Trimming removed 1 base from V and 4 bases from J, with 5 bases in between. The CDR3 length is 13 residues. CDR3 nucleotide sequence: TGTGCCAGTAGTATAGCTCAAAATCAGCCCCAGCATTTT. Translation: CASSIAQNQPQHF.

The chain has TRBV7-6 and TRBJ2-1; 7 positions agree with TRBD2. J gave up 3 bases and V 1 base, and 3 bases lay outside the gene matches. The CDR3 has 15 residues. Germline CDR1 SGHVS, CDR2 FNYEAQ. Written as DNA, the CDR3 is TGTGCCAGCAGCTTAGGCGGGGGAGGCTACAATGAGCAGTTCTTC. The encoded protein is CASSLGGGGYNEQFF.

The rearrangement uses TRBV28 and TRBJ1-2; D is perhaps TRBD1 (5 bases). Germline V gene data show CDR1 as MDHEN and CDR2 as SYDVKM. This CDR3 is built from 15 residues. The V and J ends lost 3 bases and 4 bases respectively, with 15 bases between them. The CDR3 coding sequence is TGTGCCAGCAGTTTGAGGGGATTAGGGAGCTATGGCTACACCTTC. Translation: CASSLRGLGSYGYTF.

The rearrangement links TRBV29-1 to TRBJ1-2; 12 nucleotides match TRBD1. CDR1 SQVTM and CDR2 ANQGSEA come from the germline V gene. Unmatched junction bases numbered 6, after V lost 4 bases and J lost 3 bases. This CDR3 region has 15 residues. CDR3 region: CSVAGTGGSDYGYTF. The DNA of the CDR3 is TGCAGCGTTGCCGGGACAGGGGGCTCAGACTATGGCTACACCTTC.

The V call is TRBV19, the J call TRBJ1-1, with 9 bases matching TRBD1. Losses at the gene ends were 9 bases for V and 0 bases for J; bases not matched to a gene: 8. This CDR3 comprises 15 residues. Germline lookup yields CDR1 LNHDA and CDR2 SQIVND (reference sequence). The CDR3 is CASREGQGLNTEAFF. The CDR3, as DNA: TGTGCCAGCCGAGAGGGACAGGGCCTGAACACTGAAGCTTTCTTT.

In its sample, this clone was seen a few times. The V gene is TRBV9, the J gene TRBJ2-7; 10 nucleotides line up with TRBD2. V shed 0 bases and J 3 bases; nucleotides not matched to a gene: 6. The CDR3 loop spans 16 amino acids. In germline, CDR1 is SGDLS, CDR2 YYNGEE. Here the CDR3 reads CASSVGTSGWSYEQYF. The CDR3 DNA reads as TGTGCCAGCAGCGTAGGGACTAGCGGTTGGAGCTACGAGCAGTACTTC.

This chain connects TRBV5-1 to TRBJ2-5; possibly TRBD2 for D (6 bases). This CDR3 spans 15 amino acids. V was shortened by 1 base and J by 6 bases, with 16 bases between the two germline ends. Germline CDR1 SGHRS, CDR2 YFSETQ. The CDR3 DNA is TGCGCCAGCAGCTTGCGGGACGGCGGGATGAAGACCCAGTACTTC. This translates into CASSLRDGGMKTQYF.

This clone was counted a few times. This rearrangement joins TRBV7-9 to TRBJ2-7, with a tentative D call TRBD2 (5 bases). Trimming removed 7 bases from V and 1 base from J, with 14 bases in between. From germline, CDR1 is SEHNR and CDR2 FQNEAQ (reference sequence). This CDR3 has 14 amino acids. The CDR3 sequence: CASTPRAQSYEQYF. DNA of the CDR3: TGTGCCAGCACCCCGCGGGCCCAGTCCTACGAGCAGTACTTC.

The rearrangement joins TRBV15 to TRBJ1-5; a weak D match, TRBD1 (5 bases). Germline V CDR1 and CDR2: LNHNV, YYDKDF (reference sequence). The CDR3 runs 16 residues. Between the trimmed V and J ends, which lost 3 bases and 0 bases, there was a span of 12 bases. The CDR3 region is CATSSRGLNSNQPQHF. CDR3 DNA: TGTGCCACCAGCAGCCGGGGCCTAAATAGCAATCAGCCCCAGCATTTT.

The sample holds a few counts of this clone. The chain carries TRBV5-1 and TRBJ2-7; a possible D gene is TRBD1 (6 bases). Trimming shortened V by 4 bases and J by 2 bases, and 13 bases separated the two germline ends. Germline lookup yields CDR1 SGHRS and CDR2 YFSETQ. The CDR3 totals 14 residues. CDR3: CASSLTAGAYEQYF. The CDR3 DNA sequence: TGCGCCAGCAGCCTCACGGCAGGGGCCTACGAGCAGTACTTC. Drawing the rest from reference TRBV5-1 and TRBJ2-7, the complete variable domain is KAGVTQTPRYLIKTRGQQVTLSCSPISGHRSVSWYQQTPGQGLQFLFEYFSETQRNKGNFPGRFSGRQFSNSRSEMNVSTLELGDSALYLCASSLTAGAYEQYFGPGTRLTVT.